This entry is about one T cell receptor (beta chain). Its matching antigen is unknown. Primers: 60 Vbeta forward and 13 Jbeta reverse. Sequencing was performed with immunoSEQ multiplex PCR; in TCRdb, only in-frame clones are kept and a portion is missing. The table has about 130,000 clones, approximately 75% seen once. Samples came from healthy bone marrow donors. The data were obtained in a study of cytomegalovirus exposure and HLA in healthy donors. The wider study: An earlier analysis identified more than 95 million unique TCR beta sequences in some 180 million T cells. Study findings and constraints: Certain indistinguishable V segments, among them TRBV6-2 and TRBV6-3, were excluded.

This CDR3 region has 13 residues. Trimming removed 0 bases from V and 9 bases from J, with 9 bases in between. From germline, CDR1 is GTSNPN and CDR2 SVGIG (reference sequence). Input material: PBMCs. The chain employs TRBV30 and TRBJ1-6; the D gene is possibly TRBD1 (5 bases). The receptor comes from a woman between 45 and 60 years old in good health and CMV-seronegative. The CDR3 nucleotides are TGTGCCTGGAGTGTGGGGGGAAGTTCACCCCTCCACTTT. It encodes CAWSVGGSSPLHF.